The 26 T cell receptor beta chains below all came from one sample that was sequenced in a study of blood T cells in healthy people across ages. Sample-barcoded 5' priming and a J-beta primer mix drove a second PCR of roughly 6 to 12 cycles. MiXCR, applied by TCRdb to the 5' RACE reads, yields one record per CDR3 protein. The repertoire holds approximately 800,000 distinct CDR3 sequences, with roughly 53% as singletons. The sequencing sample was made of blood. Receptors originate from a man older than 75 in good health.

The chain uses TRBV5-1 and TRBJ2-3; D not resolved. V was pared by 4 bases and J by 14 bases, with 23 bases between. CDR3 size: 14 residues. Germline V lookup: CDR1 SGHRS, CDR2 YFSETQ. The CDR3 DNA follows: TGCGCCAGCAGCCCGGGCGGCGGTATCAGATACGCGTATTTT. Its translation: CASSPGGGIRYAYF.

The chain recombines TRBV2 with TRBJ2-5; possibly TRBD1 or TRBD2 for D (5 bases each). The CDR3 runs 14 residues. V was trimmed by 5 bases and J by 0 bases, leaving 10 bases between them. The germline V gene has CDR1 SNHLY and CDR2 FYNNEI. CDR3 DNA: TGTGCCAGCAGTCGGGACCGTAACCAAGAGACCCAGTACTTC. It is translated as CASSRDRNQETQYF.

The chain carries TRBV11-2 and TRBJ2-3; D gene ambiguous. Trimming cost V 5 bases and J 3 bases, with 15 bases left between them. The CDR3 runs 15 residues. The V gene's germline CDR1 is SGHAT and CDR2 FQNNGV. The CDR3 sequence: CASSLLGSQTDTQYF. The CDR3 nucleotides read TGTGCCAGCAGCCTCCTGGGCAGTCAAACAGATACGCAGTATTTT.

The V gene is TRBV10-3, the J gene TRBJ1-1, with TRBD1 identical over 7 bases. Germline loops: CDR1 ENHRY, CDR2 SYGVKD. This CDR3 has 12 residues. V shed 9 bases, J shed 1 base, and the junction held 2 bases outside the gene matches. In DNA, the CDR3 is TGTGCCATTCGGACAGGGAACACTGAAGCTTTCTTT. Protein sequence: CAIRTGNTEAFF.

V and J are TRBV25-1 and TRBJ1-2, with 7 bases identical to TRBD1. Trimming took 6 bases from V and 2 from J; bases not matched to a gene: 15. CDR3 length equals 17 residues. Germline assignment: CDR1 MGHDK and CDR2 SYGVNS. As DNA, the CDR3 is TGTGCCAGCAGCAACAGGAAAATCGGGACAGAGAACTATGGCTACACCTTC. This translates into CASSNRKIGTENYGYTF.

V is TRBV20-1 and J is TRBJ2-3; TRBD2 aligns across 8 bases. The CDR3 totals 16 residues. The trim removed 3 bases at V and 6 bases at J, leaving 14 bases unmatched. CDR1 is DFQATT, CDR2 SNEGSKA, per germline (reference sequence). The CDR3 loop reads CSASGPRAGATDTQYF. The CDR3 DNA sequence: TGCAGTGCTAGCGGACCCCGAGCGGGAGCGACCGATACGCAGTATTTT.

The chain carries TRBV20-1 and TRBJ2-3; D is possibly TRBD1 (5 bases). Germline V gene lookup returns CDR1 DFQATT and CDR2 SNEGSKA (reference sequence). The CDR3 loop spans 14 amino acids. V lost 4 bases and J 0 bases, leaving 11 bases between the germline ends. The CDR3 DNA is TGCAGTGCTACCCAGGACACTAGCACAGATACGCAGTATTTT. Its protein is CSATQDTSTDTQYF.

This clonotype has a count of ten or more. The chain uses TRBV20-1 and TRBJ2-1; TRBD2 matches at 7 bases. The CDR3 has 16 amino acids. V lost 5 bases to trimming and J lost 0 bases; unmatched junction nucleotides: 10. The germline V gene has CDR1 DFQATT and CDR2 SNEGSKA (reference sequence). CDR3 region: CSAYPLAESSYNEQFF. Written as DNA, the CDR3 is TGCAGTGCTTACCCCCTAGCGGAGAGCTCCTACAATGAGCAGTTCTTC.

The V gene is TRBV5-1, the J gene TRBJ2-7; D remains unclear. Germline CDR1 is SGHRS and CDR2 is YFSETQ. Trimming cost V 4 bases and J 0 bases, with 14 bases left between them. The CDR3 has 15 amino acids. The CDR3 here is CASSPSRLDSYEQYF. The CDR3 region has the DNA TGCGCCAGCAGCCCGTCGCGGTTGGACTCCTACGAGCAGTACTTC.

The CDR3 here is CASSRDYRGSRELFF. The CDR3, as DNA: TGTGCCAGCAGCCGGGACTACCGAGGGTCCAGGGAGCTGTTTTTT. The J gene is TRBJ2-2, the V gene TRBV7-2, with 7 bases lining up with TRBD2. This CDR3 contains 15 residues. The V gene end was trimmed by 5 bases and the J gene end by 9 bases; junction bases not matched to a gene: 12. The germline V gene encodes CDR1 SGHTA and CDR2 FQGNSA.

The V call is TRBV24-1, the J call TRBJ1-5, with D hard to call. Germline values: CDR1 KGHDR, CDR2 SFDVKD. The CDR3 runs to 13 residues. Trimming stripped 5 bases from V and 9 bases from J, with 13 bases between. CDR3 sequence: CATSAPGLGPQHF. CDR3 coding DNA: TGTGCCACCAGTGCCCCGGGCCTGGGGCCCCAGCATTTT.

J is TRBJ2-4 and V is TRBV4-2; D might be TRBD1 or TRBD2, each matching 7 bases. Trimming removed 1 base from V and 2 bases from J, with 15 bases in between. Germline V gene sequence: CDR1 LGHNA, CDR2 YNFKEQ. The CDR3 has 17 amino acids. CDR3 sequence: CASSQGGGQRPKNIQYF. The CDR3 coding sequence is TGTGCCAGCAGCCAAGGGGGGGGACAGCGACCCAAAAACATTCAGTACTTC.

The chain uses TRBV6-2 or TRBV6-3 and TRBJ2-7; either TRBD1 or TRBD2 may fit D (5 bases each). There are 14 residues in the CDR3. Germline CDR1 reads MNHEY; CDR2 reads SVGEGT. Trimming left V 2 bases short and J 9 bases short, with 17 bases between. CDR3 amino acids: CASSYDSTFRGQYF. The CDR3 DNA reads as TGTGCCAGCAGTTACGACAGTACCTTCCGGGGGCAGTACTTC.

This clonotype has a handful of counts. As DNA, the CDR3 is TGTGCCAGCAGCGTAGTGGGAGGGCCTGAGCAGTTCTTC. This translates into CASSVVGGPEQFF. The J gene is TRBJ2-1, the V gene TRBV9, with TRBD2 matching over 7 bases. The CDR3 runs 13 residues. The ends lost 0 bases at V and 9 bases at J; junction bases unmatched: 3. CDR1 is SGDLS and CDR2 is YYNGEE in the germline V gene.

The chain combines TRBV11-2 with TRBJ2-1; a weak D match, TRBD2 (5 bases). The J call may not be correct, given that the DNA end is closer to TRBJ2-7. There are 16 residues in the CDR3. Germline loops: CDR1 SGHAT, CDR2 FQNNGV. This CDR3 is CASSRGNAGYYNEQYF. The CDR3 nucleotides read TGTGCCAGCAGCCGCGGCAACGCGGGCTACTACAATGAGCAGTACTTC.

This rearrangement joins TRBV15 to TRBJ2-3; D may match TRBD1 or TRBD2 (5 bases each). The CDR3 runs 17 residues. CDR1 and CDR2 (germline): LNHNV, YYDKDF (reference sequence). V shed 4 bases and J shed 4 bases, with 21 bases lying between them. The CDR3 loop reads CATSKSGPGLGADTQYF. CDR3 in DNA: TGTGCCACCAGCAAATCCGGGCCAGGGCTGGGGGCAGATACGCAGTATTTT. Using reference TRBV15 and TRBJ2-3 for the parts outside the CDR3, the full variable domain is DAMVIQNPRYQVTQFGKPVTLSCSQTLNHNVMYWYQQKSSQAPKLLFHYYDKDFNNEADTPDNFQSRRPNTSFCFLDIRSPGLGDTAMYLCATSKSGPGLGADTQYFGPGTRLTVL.

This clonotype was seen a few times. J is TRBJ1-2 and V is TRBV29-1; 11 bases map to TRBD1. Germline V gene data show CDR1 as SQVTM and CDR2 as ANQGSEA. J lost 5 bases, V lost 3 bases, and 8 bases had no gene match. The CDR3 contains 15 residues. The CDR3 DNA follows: TGCAGCGTTGACCCGTCGGACAGGGGGCTTTATGGCTACACCTTC. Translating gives CSVDPSDRGLYGYTF.

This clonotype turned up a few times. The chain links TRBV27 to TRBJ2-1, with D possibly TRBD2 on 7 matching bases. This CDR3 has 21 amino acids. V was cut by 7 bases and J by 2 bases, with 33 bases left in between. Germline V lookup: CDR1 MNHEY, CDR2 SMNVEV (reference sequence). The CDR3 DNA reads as TGTGCCAGCATTCGAACCCGACCACTGGGGGCCGGGAGGTGGGCCTACAATGAGCAGTTCTTC. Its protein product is CASIRTRPLGAGRWAYNEQFF.

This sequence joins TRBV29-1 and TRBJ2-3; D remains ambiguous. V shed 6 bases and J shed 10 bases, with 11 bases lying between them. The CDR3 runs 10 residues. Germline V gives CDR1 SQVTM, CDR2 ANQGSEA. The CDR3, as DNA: TGCAGCGTCGGGTTAGGAGCGCAGTATTTT. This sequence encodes CSVGLGAQYF.

The CDR3 coding sequence is TGCAGTGCTCTAGGCGGGGGGGTTTACGAGCAGTACTTC. Translation gives CSALGGGVYEQYF. V usage is TRBV20-1 and J usage is TRBJ2-7; 9 bases fit TRBD2. Losses at the gene ends were 5 bases for V and 4 bases for J; bases not matched to a gene: 6. This CDR3 comprises 13 residues. Germline-derived CDR1 and CDR2 are DFQATT and SNEGSKA (reference sequence).

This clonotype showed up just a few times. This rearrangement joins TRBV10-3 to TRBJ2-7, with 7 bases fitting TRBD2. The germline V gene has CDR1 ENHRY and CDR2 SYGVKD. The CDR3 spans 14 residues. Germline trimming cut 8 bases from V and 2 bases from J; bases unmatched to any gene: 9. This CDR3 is CAIAAAGEAYEQYF. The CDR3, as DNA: TGTGCCATCGCCGCGGCGGGAGAGGCCTACGAGCAGTACTTC.

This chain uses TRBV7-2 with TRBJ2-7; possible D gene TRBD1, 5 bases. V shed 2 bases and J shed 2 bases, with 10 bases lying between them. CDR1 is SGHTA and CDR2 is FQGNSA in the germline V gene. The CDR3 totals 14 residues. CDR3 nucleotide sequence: TGTGCCAGCAGCTTACTGGGGCCGGCCTACGAGCAGTACTTC. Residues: CASSLLGPAYEQYF. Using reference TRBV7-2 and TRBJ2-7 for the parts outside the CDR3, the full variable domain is GAGVSQSPSNKVTEKGKDVELRCDPISGHTALYWYRQSLGQGLEFLIYFQGNSAPDKSGLPSDRFSAERTGGSVSTLTIQRTQQEDSAVYLCASSLLGPAYEQYFGPGTRLTVT.

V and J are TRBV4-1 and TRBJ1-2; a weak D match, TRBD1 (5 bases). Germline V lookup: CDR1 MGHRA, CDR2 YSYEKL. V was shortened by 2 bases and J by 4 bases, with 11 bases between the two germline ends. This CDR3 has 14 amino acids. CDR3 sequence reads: CASSQSLGGYGYTF. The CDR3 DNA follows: TGCGCCAGCAGCCAATCCCTGGGGGGCTATGGCTACACCTTC.

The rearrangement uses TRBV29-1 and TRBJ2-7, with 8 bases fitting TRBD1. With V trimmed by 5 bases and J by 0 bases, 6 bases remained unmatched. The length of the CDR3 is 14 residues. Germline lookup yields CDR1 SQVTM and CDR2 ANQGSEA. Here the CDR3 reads CSVSSTGVSYEQYF. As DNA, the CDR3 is TGCAGCGTTTCTTCGACAGGGGTCTCCTACGAGCAGTACTTC.

This CDR3 is CSARTGGGLSNQYF. The CDR3 DNA is TGCAGTGCTAGGACGGGAGGGGGCCTATCGAACCAGTACTTC. The V call is TRBV20-1, the J call TRBJ2-7; possible D gene TRBD2, 8 bases. The V end was cut by 3 bases, the J end by 10 bases, with 22 bases between. The CDR3 sequence is 14 residues long. The germline CDR1 and CDR2 sequences are DFQATT and SNEGSKA (reference sequence).

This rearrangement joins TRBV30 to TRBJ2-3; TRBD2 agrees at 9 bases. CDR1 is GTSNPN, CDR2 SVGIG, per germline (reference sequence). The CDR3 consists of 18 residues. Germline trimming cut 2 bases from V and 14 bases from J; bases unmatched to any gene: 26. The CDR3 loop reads CAWSILAGTTPRHRYAYF. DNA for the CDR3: TGTGCCTGGAGTATACTAGCGGGTACAACCCCGAGGCACAGATACGCGTATTTT. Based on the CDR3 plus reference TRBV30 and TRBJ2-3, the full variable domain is SQTIHQWPATLVQPVGSPLSLECTVEGTSNPNLYWYRQAAGRGLQLLFYSVGIGQISSEVPQNLSASRPQDRQFILSSKKLLLSDSGFYLCAWSILAGTTPRHRYAYFGPGTRLTVL.